This T cell receptor beta chain came from a study of OX40 agonist ivuxolimab in advanced cancers. In the study overall: Patients were infused with ivuxolimab every 2 weeks at 0.01 to 10 mg/kg. Subjects had a mean age of around 63 years, with a range of 23 to 79; almost 85% were male. Points from the study as a whole: Among the lowest levels of clonal expansion were found in partial responders at 0.1-3.0 mg/kg. CD4+ and CD8+ T cells in blood underwent clonal expansion by week 6 at 0.1 to 3.0 mg/kg.

The protocol was immunoSEQ multiplex PCR, while the TCRdb copy is restricted to in-frame clones and leaves out a portion. The sample includes approximately 54,000 clones, approximately 90% of them seen just once. In regard to this clone: Its specificity is unknown.

The CDR3 runs to 14 residues. The origin of this receptor is an adult with an advanced solid tumor such as melanoma, head and neck, liver or kidney cancer. The chain is built from TRBV21-1 and TRBJ2-7; TRBD1, the D gene given by the table, was not confirmed from the DNA. TRBV21-1 corresponds to a pseudogene. Specimen: CD4+ or CD8+ T cells sorted from blood, collected in a trial of the OX40 agonist ivuxolimab. The CDR3 DNA reads as TGTGCCAGCAGCAAACGACAGGGAAGCTACGAGCAGTACTTC. Its protein is CASSKRQGSYEQYF.